The 16 T cell receptor beta chains below were found in one sample sequenced in a study of blood T cell repertoires in COVID-19. Sequencing was performed with immunoSEQ multiplex PCR; in TCRdb, only in-frame clones are kept and a portion is missing. The table includes roughly 150,000 clones, around 82% detected once. The sequenced sample consisted of peripheral blood. The receptors come from a woman aged 65 to 85 who had recovered from COVID-19.

The CDR3 loop reads CAISPGTGTGNSPLHF. The CDR3 DNA reads TGTGCCATCAGTCCCGGGACAGGGACTGGTAATTCACCCCTCCACTTT. The V gene is TRBV10-3, the J gene TRBJ1-6; 9 bases fit TRBD1. The germline V gene has CDR1 ENHRY and CDR2 SYGVKD. The CDR3 totals 16 residues. Germline trimming cut 5 bases from V and 6 bases from J; bases unmatched to any gene: 8.

The gene calls are TRBV5-5 and TRBJ2-1; D uncertain. The germline gives CDR1 SGHKS, CDR2 YYEKEE (reference sequence). The CDR3 loop spans 15 amino acids. The V and J ends lost 4 bases and 2 bases respectively, with 13 bases between them. The CDR3 nucleotides are TGTGCCAGCAGCACCCCCGGTTCCCCCTACAATGAGCAGTTCTTC. Translation: CASSTPGSPYNEQFF.

The chain couples TRBV25-1 to TRBJ2-3; TRBD2 might be the D (6 bases). CDR1 and CDR2 (germline): MGHDK, SYGVNS. Trimming cost V 8 bases and J 0 bases, with 15 bases left between them. This CDR3 region has 15 residues. Here the CDR3 DNA reads TGTGCCAGCGCGGGACCCGTCTATAGCACAGATACGCAGTATTTT. It encodes CASAGPVYSTDTQYF. The whole variable domain, filled in from reference TRBV25-1 and TRBJ2-3, reads EADIYQTPRYLVIGTGKKITLECSQTMGHDKMYWYQQDPGMELHLIHYSYGVNSTEKGDLSSESTVSRIRTEHFPLTLESARPSHTSQYLCASAGPVYSTDTQYFGPGTRLTVL.

In DNA, the CDR3 is TGCGCCAGCAGCCACTCACAGGCTCGCGAGCAGTACTTC. It codes for CASSHSQAREQYF. The chain employs TRBV5-1 and TRBJ2-7, with D maybe TRBD1 (5 bases). Germline V gene lookup returns CDR1 SGHRS and CDR2 YFSETQ. The CDR3 contains 13 residues. The V end was cut by 4 bases, the J end by 6 bases, with 14 bases between.

The V call is TRBV19, the J call TRBJ2-7; a weak D match, TRBD2 (6 bases). Germline V gives CDR1 LNHDA, CDR2 SQIVND (reference sequence). The CDR3 totals 14 residues. Trimming removed 1 base at V and 3 bases at J, with 10 bases between. The CDR3 protein is CASSIGRRDYEQYF. CDR3 DNA sequence: TGTGCCAGTAGTATAGGTCGGCGGGACTACGAGCAGTACTTC.

The chain links TRBV7-8 to TRBJ2-3; TRBD1 aligns across 8 bases. V lost 1 base, J lost 15 bases, and 15 bases stayed unmatched. Germline assignment: CDR1 SGHVS and CDR2 FQNEAQ. There are 15 residues in the CDR3. The CDR3 sequence is CASSLDQGAKIRSYF. The DNA for the CDR3 is TGTGCCAGCAGCTTAGATCAGGGGGCAAAGATACGCTCTTATTTT.

As regards this clone: Other DNA sequences of this sample code for an identical CDR3. The chain is built from TRBV19 and TRBJ2-7; TRBD2 matches at 8 bases. The germline V gene encodes CDR1 LNHDA and CDR2 SQIVND (reference sequence). CDR3 length: 13 amino acids. The junction had 2 bases not matched to a gene; V was cut back by 5 bases and J by 2 bases. CDR3 protein: CASSPGGPYEQYF. The CDR3 nucleotides read TGTGCCAGTAGTCCGGGGGGGCCCTACGAGCAGTACTTC.

V gene TRBV10-3 combines with J gene TRBJ2-7, with 11 nucleotides matching TRBD2. Germline CDR1 is ENHRY and CDR2 is SYGVKD. The length of the CDR3 is 16 residues. With V trimmed by 10 bases and J by 3 bases, 14 bases remained unmatched. CDR3 DNA sequence: TGTGCCACCCAGGGGGGACTAGCGGACTTTAACTACGAGCAGTACTTC. It is translated as CATQGGLADFNYEQYF.

The chain couples TRBV9 to TRBJ2-2; TRBD2 agrees at 7 bases. The CDR3 totals 16 residues. CDR1 SGDLS and CDR2 YYNGEE come from the germline V gene. The J segment lost 6 bases and the V segment lost 0 bases, leaving 8 bases of the junction unmatched. CDR3 bases: TGTGCCAGCAGCGTAGCCGGCAGGGAGGGTGCCGGGGAGCTGTTTTTT. The encoded protein is CASSVAGREGAGELFF.

The chain links TRBV6-6 to TRBJ2-3, with a tentative D call TRBD2 (5 bases). V was cut by 5 bases and J by 6 bases, with 12 bases left in between. Germline CDR1 is MNHNY and CDR2 is SVGAGI (reference sequence). The CDR3 has 13 amino acids. CDR3 residues: CASSEGVEDTQYF. DNA of the CDR3: TGTGCCAGCAGTGAGGGAGTCGAGGATACGCAGTATTTT.

The chain combines TRBV5-4 with TRBJ2-1; D is unresolved. Trimming shortened V by 4 bases and J by 0 bases, and 14 bases separated the two germline ends. CDR1 and CDR2 from the germline V gene are SGHNT and YYREEE (reference sequence). The CDR3 sequence is 16 residues long. The CDR3 here is CASSHDYRSSYNEQFF. CDR3 nucleotide sequence: TGTGCCAGCAGCCACGATTACCGGAGCTCCTACAATGAGCAGTTCTTC.

This clone is a singleton in its sample. The rearrangement joins TRBV24-1 to TRBJ1-5; maybe TRBD1 (5 bases). The CDR3 runs 16 residues. The germline V gene has CDR1 KGHDR and CDR2 SFDVKD. Trimming left V 2 bases short and J 6 bases short, with 16 bases between. The CDR3 nucleotides read TGTGCCACCAGTGATTCGAAGGGGCCGCTCGGTCAGCCCCAGCATTTT. It is translated as CATSDSKGPLGQPQHF.

This clone has a single count. The chain employs TRBV6-5 and TRBJ2-7; perhaps TRBD1 as D (5 bases). Trimming removed 8 bases at V and 0 bases at J, with 11 bases between. The CDR3 is 13 amino acids. Germline-derived CDR1 and CDR2 are MNHEY and SVGAGI. The CDR3: CASGAGTSYEQYF. The CDR3 DNA sequence: TGTGCCAGCGGGGCCGGCACCTCCTACGAGCAGTACTTC.

V usage is TRBV7-2 and J usage is TRBJ1-2, with a weak D call TRBD1 (5 bases). Germline CDR1 reads SGHTA; CDR2 reads FQGNSA. This CDR3 has 16 amino acids. The V end lost 1 base, the J end lost 0 bases, and 12 bases lay between the germline ends. The DNA for the CDR3 is TGTGCCAGCAGCTTAGGGGGGGGGACCCCTAACTATGGCTACACCTTC. Translated, it gives CASSLGGGTPNYGYTF.

As regards this clone: One end of the junction is discordant with germline, which a read error may explain. The rearrangement links TRBV7-2 to TRBJ2-1, with TRBD2 matching over 11 bases. This CDR3 spans 15 amino acids. The V gene's germline CDR1 is SGHTA and CDR2 FQGNSA. The CDR3 loop reads CASSLAVLAGEGKVF. Written as DNA, the CDR3 is TGTGCCAGCAGCTTAGCCGTACTAGCGGGAGAAGGTAAGGTCTTC.

This clone came up once. The chain links TRBV4-3 to TRBJ2-3, with 9 positions matching TRBD2. J was trimmed by 6 bases and V by 0 bases; bases with no gene match: 7. Germline loops: CDR1 LGHNA, CDR2 YSLEER. CDR3 size: 16 residues. The CDR3 DNA sequence: TGCGCCAGCAGCCAAGATGGGGCTAGCGGGGTGGATACGCAGTATTTT. Its protein is CASSQDGASGVDTQYF.